The T cell receptor beta chain described here comes from a study of T cell changes during pregnancy in multiple sclerosis. This CDR3 comprises 14 residues. Germline CDR1 is SGHRS and CDR2 is YFSETQ. V was shortened by 4 bases and J by 5 bases, with 15 bases between the two germline ends. The data were produced by immunoSEQ multiplex PCR, yet TCRdb's version contains in-frame clones alone and is incomplete. The sample yields 70,000 to 85,000 clones, 92% seen once. The sample was peripheral blood, taken before pregnancy. This receptor was taken from a female donor with multiple sclerosis, enrolled in a pregnancy study. V and J are TRBV5-1 and TRBJ2-5, with D perhaps matching TRBD2 (8 bases). Here the CDR3 DNA reads TGCGCCAGCAGCGGGGGACAGCGGGGGGAGACCCAGTACTTC. Protein product: CASSGGQRGETQYF.